This TCR beta chain was identified during a study of lymphopenia after photon versus proton radiotherapy. Germline V gene sequence: CDR1 SGHKS, CDR2 YYEKEE (reference sequence). V gave up 4 bases and J gave up 0 bases; unmatched junction bases: 5. The CDR3 length is 16 residues. The assay was immunoSEQ multiplex PCR, and TCRdb's table has in-frame clones only and misses some. The top ten hold 40% to 60% of the sample, which has 29,000 or so clones, about nine tenths seen once. V usage is TRBV5-5 and J usage is TRBJ1-5, with 9 bases matching TRBD1. The receptor was derived from a woman aged 55-69 years with cholangiocarcinoma. Some clones in this sample may be carry-over from other donors' samples. The input for sequencing was peripheral blood, taken from a patient treated with proton-based radiotherapy. CDR3 in amino acids: CASSRDRANSNQPQHF. Written as DNA, the CDR3 is TGTGCCAGCAGCAGGGACAGGGCGAATAGCAATCAGCCCCAGCATTTT. Variable domain in full (rest from reference TRBV5-5 and TRBJ1-5): DAGVTQSPTHLIKTRGQQVTLRCSPISGHKSVSWYQQVLGQGPQFIFQYYEKEERGRGNFPDRFSARQFPNYSSELNVNALLLGDSALYLCASSRDRANSNQPQHFGDGTRLSIL.